Below, 26 T cell receptor beta chains from the same sample are listed, as sequenced in a study of blood T cell repertoires in COVID-19. Sequencing used immunoSEQ multiplex PCR; TCRdb keeps in-frame clones, though not all of them. The sample yields hundreds of thousands of clones, around 83% seen once. The sequenced material came from peripheral blood. Receptors were obtained from a woman aged 45 to 65 with acute or convalescent COVID-19.

The V gene is TRBV10-3, the J gene TRBJ1-1; TRBD1 aligns across 9 bases. J gave up 6 bases and V 6 bases, and 8 bases lay outside the gene matches. The CDR3 contains 14 residues. Looked up from germline, CDR1 is ENHRY and CDR2 is SYGVKD. DNA of the CDR3: TGTGCCATCAGACAGGGGGCGTTAAGGTCTGAAGCTTTCTTT. Translation: CAIRQGALRSEAFF.

V gene TRBV19 combines with J gene TRBJ2-2, with 7 bases lining up with TRBD1. V lost 7 bases to trimming and J lost 4 bases; unmatched junction nucleotides: 3. Germline loops: CDR1 LNHDA, CDR2 SQIVND (reference sequence). The CDR3 spans 13 residues. CDR3 sequence: CASNRGSTGELFF. CDR3 sequence (DNA): TGTGCCAGTAACAGGGGTAGCACCGGGGAGCTGTTTTTT.

The V and J genes are TRBV19 and TRBJ2-1; TRBD2 matches 11 bases. In germline, CDR1 is LNHDA, CDR2 SQIVND (reference sequence). CDR3 length equals 16 residues. V lost 4 bases and J lost 10; bases outside the gene matches: 12. CDR3 sequence: CASSNGMTSGVPEQFF. In nucleotides, the CDR3 is TGTGCCAGTAGTAACGGGATGACTAGCGGGGTCCCGGAGCAGTTCTTC. The full variable domain, its missing parts supplied by reference TRBV19 and TRBJ2-1, is DGGITQSPKYLFRKEGQNVTLSCEQNLNHDAMYWYRQDPGQGLRLIYYSQIVNDFQKGDIAEGYSVSREKKESFPLTVTSAQKNPTAFYLCASSNGMTSGVPEQFFGPGTRLTVL.

The chain recombines TRBV2 with TRBJ1-2, with 9 bases lining up with TRBD1. Germline-derived CDR1 and CDR2 are SNHLY and FYNNEI. The CDR3 totals 15 residues. V dropped 5 bases and J dropped 7; count of bases not matched to a gene: 11. The CDR3 here is CASSITLGQGSGYTF. The DNA for the CDR3 is TGTGCCAGCAGTATAACCTTGGGACAGGGATCTGGCTACACCTTC.

This clone was seen more than once but under ten times. For the CDR3, the DNA is TGTGCCAGCAGCCGAGTCAGGGGAGCCAAAAACATTCAGTACTTC. Amino acids: CASSRVRGAKNIQYF. The chain combines TRBV11-2 with TRBJ2-4; D might be TRBD1 (6 bases). Trimming took 5 bases from V and 0 from J, leaving 11 bases between them. The length of the CDR3 is 15 residues. Per the germline V gene, CDR1 is SGHAT and CDR2 is FQNNGV.

The chain has TRBV5-1 and TRBJ1-2; perhaps TRBD1 as D (5 bases). Trimming stripped 0 bases from V and 4 bases from J, with 16 bases between. Germline CDR1 and CDR2: SGHRS and YFSETQ. The CDR3 has 16 residues. CDR3 sequence: CASSLDGAVFFYGYTF. The DNA for the CDR3 is TGCGCCAGCAGCTTGGATGGGGCAGTGTTTTTCTATGGCTACACCTTC.

The V gene is TRBV5-4, the J gene TRBJ2-7; 7 bases agree with TRBD1. Germline loops: CDR1 SGHNT, CDR2 YYREEE (reference sequence). Losses at the gene ends were 4 bases for V and 3 bases for J; bases not matched to a gene: 7. The CDR3 runs to 14 residues. The CDR3 region has the DNA TGTGCCAGCAGCCCCTCGGGACAGAACTACGAGCAGTACTTC. Its protein product is CASSPSGQNYEQYF.

V gene TRBV19 combines with J gene TRBJ2-7; 8 positions agree with TRBD1. The germline CDR1 and CDR2 sequences are LNHDA and SQIVND (reference sequence). Germline trimming cut 10 bases from V and 6 bases from J; bases unmatched to any gene: 8. This CDR3 comprises 12 residues. The CDR3 coding sequence is TGTGCCACCGGGACAGGCTGGGGCGAGCAGTACTTC. Translating gives CATGTGWGEQYF.

The chain joins TRBV4-1 to TRBJ2-1; 7 bases match TRBD2. The germline V gene has CDR1 MGHRA and CDR2 YSYEKL. The CDR3 extends over 15 amino acids. Losses at the gene ends were 4 bases for V and 4 bases for J; bases not matched to a gene: 7. The DNA for the CDR3 is TGCGCCAGCAGCCCCTTGGGGGGGGGTTACAATGAGCAGTTCTTC. Translating it yields CASSPLGGGYNEQFF.

The CDR3 spells CASSLDQDSRNEQFF. In nucleotides, the CDR3 is TGTGCCAGCAGCTTAGATCAGGACAGCCGAAATGAGCAGTTCTTC. The rearrangement links TRBV11-2 to TRBJ2-1, with D possibly TRBD1 on 6 matching bases. Looked up from germline, CDR1 is SGHAT and CDR2 is FQNNGV. This CDR3 spans 15 amino acids. Trimming left V 0 bases short and J 7 bases short, with 13 bases between.

V usage is TRBV28 and J usage is TRBJ2-3; 8 bases agree with TRBD2. The CDR3 sequence is 16 residues long. CDR1 and CDR2 from the germline V gene are MDHEN and SYDVKM. V gave up 1 base and J gave up 1 base; unmatched junction bases: 4. CDR3 region: CASSLSRGLGTDTQYF. CDR3 coding DNA: TGTGCCAGCAGTTTATCCCGGGGACTAGGCACAGATACGCAGTATTTT.

The chain links TRBV5-1 to TRBJ2-7, with D perhaps matching TRBD1 (6 bases). The CDR3 has 13 amino acids. With 4 bases removed from V and 3 bases from J, the gap between germline ends came to 11 bases. The germline CDR1 and CDR2 sequences are SGHRS and YFSETQ. The CDR3 here is CASSRWTDYEQYF. The CDR3 DNA reads as TGCGCCAGCAGCCGCTGGACAGACTACGAGCAGTACTTC.

The chain employs TRBV15 and TRBJ2-7; TRBD1 is a possible D gene (6 bases). Germline CDR1 reads LNHNV; CDR2 reads YYDKDF (reference sequence). The CDR3 runs 13 residues. V was cut by 3 bases and J by 0 bases, with 6 bases left in between. The CDR3 nucleotides read TGTGCCACCAGCAGCAGGGGCTCCTACGAGCAGTACTTC. It codes for CATSSRGSYEQYF.

This chain uses TRBV5-1 with TRBJ2-5, with D hard to call. Deletions cut 4 bases from V and 2 bases from J, with 6 bases between. Germline V gene data show CDR1 as SGHRS and CDR2 as YFSETQ. The CDR3 contains 12 residues. The CDR3 DNA is TGCGCCAGCAGCCCCCAGCAAGAGACCCAGTACTTC. It codes for CASSPQQETQYF.

The chain carries TRBV6-5 and TRBJ1-2; 8 bases fit TRBD1. The CDR3 has 14 residues. The ends lost 7 bases at V and 7 bases at J; junction bases unmatched: 11. Germline CDR1 reads MNHEY; CDR2 reads SVGAGI. The DNA for the CDR3 is TGTGCCAGCACCACGCCGTGGGACAGGTCTGGCTACACCTTC. Translating gives CASTTPWDRSGYTF.

This clone was found once. Here the CDR3 reads CASSVGTGGGRTAYEQYF. As DNA, the CDR3 is TGTGCCAGCAGCGTCGGGACAGGGGGGGGGAGAACGGCCTACGAGCAGTACTTC. The rearrangement links TRBV7-6 to TRBJ2-7; 11 bases map to TRBD1. Germline V gene lookup returns CDR1 SGHVS and CDR2 FNYEAQ. Unmatched junction bases numbered 14, after V lost 5 bases and J lost 2 bases. The CDR3 has 18 residues. The entire variable domain, with the rest obtained from reference TRBV7-6 and TRBJ2-7, is as follows: GAGVSQSPRYKVTKRGQDVALRCDPISGHVSLYWYRQALGQGPEFLTYFNYEAQQDKSGLPNDRFSAERPEGSISTLTIQRTEQRDSAMYRCASSVGTGGGRTAYEQYFGPGTRLTVT.

The rearrangement uses TRBV19 and TRBJ2-7; 10 nucleotides agree with TRBD1. This CDR3 spans 15 amino acids. Germline lookup yields CDR1 LNHDA and CDR2 SQIVND (reference sequence). V trimming: 4 bases; J trimming: 3 bases; junction bases outside the gene matches: 6. CDR3 DNA sequence: TGTGCCAGTAGTAGAAGGACAGGGGGGGTCTACGAGCAGTACTTC. Its protein is CASSRRTGGVYEQYF.

The table lists this clone with a few counts. The chain uses TRBV7-8 and TRBJ2-1; the D gene is possibly TRBD1 (6 bases). The CDR3 contains 15 residues. Between the trimmed V and J ends, which lost 2 bases and 0 bases, there was a span of 8 bases. Germline CDR1 and CDR2: SGHVS and FQNEAQ. This chain's CDR3 is CASSLRGSSYNEQFF. Written as DNA, the CDR3 is TGTGCCAGCAGCTTAAGGGGGAGCTCCTACAATGAGCAGTTCTTC.

V usage is TRBV12-3 or TRBV12-4 and J usage is TRBJ2-1; no firm D call. The ends were cut back, 0 bases at V and 3 bases at J, with 3 bases in the middle. The CDR3 is 13 amino acids. The CDR3 nucleotides read TGTGCCAGCAGTTTAGCTCTCTACAATGAGCAGTTCTTC. Its translation is CASSLALYNEQFF.

The chain has TRBV5-1 and TRBJ1-1; the match to TRBD1 covers 9 bases. V shed 3 bases and J 5 bases; nucleotides not matched to a gene: 8. In germline, CDR1 is SGHRS, CDR2 YFSETQ. This CDR3 has 15 residues. The CDR3 loop is CASSWGQGLGTEAFF. The DNA for the CDR3 is TGCGCCAGCAGCTGGGGACAGGGTCTCGGGACTGAAGCTTTCTTT.

This clone came up a few times. The chain has TRBV5-1 and TRBJ2-3, with 8 bases lining up with TRBD2. CDR1 SGHRS and CDR2 YFSETQ come from the germline V gene. The CDR3 loop spans 17 amino acids. With 0 bases clipped from V and 1 base from J, the junction kept 7 bases outside the gene matches. CDR3 protein: CASSLGSSGSRTDTQYF. CDR3 DNA: TGCGCCAGCAGCTTGGGGTCTAGCGGGTCCCGCACAGATACGCAGTATTTT.

The V call is TRBV18, the J call TRBJ2-7, with D possibly matching TRBD2 (5 bases). Trimming shortened V by 2 bases and J by 3 bases, and 8 bases separated the two germline ends. CDR1 is KGHSH, CDR2 LQKENI, per germline. CDR3 size: 13 residues. The CDR3 nucleotides are TGTGCCAGCTCACCATTGAGGGACTACGAGCAGTACTTC. Protein product: CASSPLRDYEQYF.

The V call is TRBV20-1, the J call TRBJ2-1; possible D gene TRBD2, 5 bases. The germline gives CDR1 DFQATT, CDR2 SNEGSKA (reference sequence). V lost 3 bases, J lost 5 bases, and 26 bases lay in between. The length of the CDR3 is 18 residues. The CDR3 is CSASKRDHTRKFNNEQFF. The CDR3 DNA is TGCAGTGCTAGTAAACGGGATCATACTAGGAAGTTCAACAATGAGCAGTTCTTC.

The V and J genes are TRBV19 and TRBJ2-1; 11 nucleotides match TRBD1. Per the germline V gene, CDR1 is LNHDA and CDR2 is SQIVND (reference sequence). The CDR3 has 17 residues. The V gene end was trimmed by 5 bases and the J gene end by 5 bases; junction bases not matched to a gene: 11. CDR3 DNA sequence: TGTGCCAGTAGTTTCCTCCCCGGGACAGGGGGGAACAATGAGCAGTTCTTC. It translates to CASSFLPGTGGNNEQFF.

V usage is TRBV5-4 and J usage is TRBJ2-2; the D gene is possibly TRBD2 (6 bases). Germline assignment: CDR1 SGHNT and CDR2 YYREEE (reference sequence). CDR3 length equals 15 residues. V was cut by 1 base and J by 7 bases, with 14 bases left in between. CDR3 amino acids: CASSLRQGGGGELFF. The DNA for the CDR3 is TGTGCCAGCAGCTTGCGGCAGGGAGGCGGCGGGGAGCTGTTTTTT.

This clone was seen a single time. V gene TRBV30 combines with J gene TRBJ1-1; unclear D gene. The CDR3 runs to 11 residues. From germline, CDR1 is GTSNPN and CDR2 SVGIG (reference sequence). V lost 4 bases and J lost 7, with 10 bases in between. As DNA, the CDR3 is TGTGCCTGGATCGGGCGGGGTGAAGCTTTCTTT. The encoded protein is CAWIGRGEAFF.